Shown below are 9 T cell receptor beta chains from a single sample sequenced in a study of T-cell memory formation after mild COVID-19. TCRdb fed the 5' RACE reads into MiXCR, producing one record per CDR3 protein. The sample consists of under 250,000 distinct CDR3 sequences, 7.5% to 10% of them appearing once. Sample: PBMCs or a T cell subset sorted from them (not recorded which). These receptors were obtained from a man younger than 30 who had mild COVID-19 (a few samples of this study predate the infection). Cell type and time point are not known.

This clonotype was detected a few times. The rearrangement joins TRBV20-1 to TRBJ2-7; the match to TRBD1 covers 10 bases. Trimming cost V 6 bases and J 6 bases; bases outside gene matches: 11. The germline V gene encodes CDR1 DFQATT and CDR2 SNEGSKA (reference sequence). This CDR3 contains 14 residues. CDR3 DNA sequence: TGCAGTGCCCGGGGCGGGACAGGGGCCGGCGAGCAGTACTTC. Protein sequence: CSARGGTGAGEQYF.

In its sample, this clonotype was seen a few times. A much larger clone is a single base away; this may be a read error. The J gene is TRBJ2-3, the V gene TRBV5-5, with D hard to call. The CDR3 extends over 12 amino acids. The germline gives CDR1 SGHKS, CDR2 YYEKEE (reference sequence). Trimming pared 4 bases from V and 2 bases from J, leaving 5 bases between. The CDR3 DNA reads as TGTGCCAGCAGCCACGACACAGATACGCAGTATTTT. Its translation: CASSHDTDTQYF.

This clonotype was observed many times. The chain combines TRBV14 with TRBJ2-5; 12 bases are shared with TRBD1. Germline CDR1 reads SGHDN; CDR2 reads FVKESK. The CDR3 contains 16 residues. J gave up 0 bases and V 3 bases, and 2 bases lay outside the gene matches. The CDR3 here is CASSQGTGGYQETQYF. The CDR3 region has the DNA TGTGCCAGCAGCCAGGGGACAGGGGGCTACCAAGAGACCCAGTACTTC.

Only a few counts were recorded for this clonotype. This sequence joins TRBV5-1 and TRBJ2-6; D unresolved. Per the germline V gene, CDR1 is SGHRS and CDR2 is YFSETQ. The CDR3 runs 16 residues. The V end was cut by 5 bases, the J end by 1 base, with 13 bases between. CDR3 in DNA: TGCGCCAGCAGTCCAAGGCCGTATTCTGGGGCCAACGTCCTGACTTTC. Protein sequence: CASSPRPYSGANVLTF.

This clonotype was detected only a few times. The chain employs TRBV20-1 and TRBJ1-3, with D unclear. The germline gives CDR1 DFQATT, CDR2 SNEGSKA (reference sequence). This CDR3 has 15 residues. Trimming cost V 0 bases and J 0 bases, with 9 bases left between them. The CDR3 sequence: CSARDIRLSGNTIYF. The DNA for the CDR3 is TGCAGTGCTAGAGATATAAGGCTCTCTGGAAACACCATATATTTT.

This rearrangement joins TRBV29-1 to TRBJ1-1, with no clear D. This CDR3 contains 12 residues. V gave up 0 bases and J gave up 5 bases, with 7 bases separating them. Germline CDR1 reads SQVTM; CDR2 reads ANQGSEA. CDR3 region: CSVEDRRTEAFF. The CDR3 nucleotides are TGCAGCGTTGAAGACCGGAGGACTGAAGCTTTCTTT. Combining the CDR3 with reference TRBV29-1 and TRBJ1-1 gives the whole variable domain SAVISQKPSRDICQRGTSLTIQCQVDSQVTMMFWYRQQPGQSLTLIATANQGSEATYESGFVIDKFPISRPNLTFSTLTVSNMSPEDSSIYLCSVEDRRTEAFFGQGTRLTVV.

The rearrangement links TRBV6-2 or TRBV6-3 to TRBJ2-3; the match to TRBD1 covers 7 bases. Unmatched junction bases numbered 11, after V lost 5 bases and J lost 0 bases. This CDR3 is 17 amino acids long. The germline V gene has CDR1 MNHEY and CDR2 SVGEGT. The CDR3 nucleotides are TGTGCCAGCAGTCGACTACCTAAGGGGGCGAGCACAGATACGCAGTATTTT. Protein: CASSRLPKGASTDTQYF.

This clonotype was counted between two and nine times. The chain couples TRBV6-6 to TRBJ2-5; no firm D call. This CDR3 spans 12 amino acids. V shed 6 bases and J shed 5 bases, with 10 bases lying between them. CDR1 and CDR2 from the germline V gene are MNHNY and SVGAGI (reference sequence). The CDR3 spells CASSLHGETQYF. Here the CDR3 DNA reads TGTGCCAGCAGCTTACATGGGGAGACCCAGTACTTC.

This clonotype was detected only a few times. As DNA, the CDR3 is TGTGCCAGCAGCGTAGGAAGCCTGACCGAGCAGTACTTC. Protein product: CASSVGSLTEQYF. This rearrangement joins TRBV9 to TRBJ2-7; no firm D call. Germline-derived CDR1 and CDR2 are SGDLS and YYNGEE. V lost 0 bases and J lost 6, with 10 bases in between. CDR3 length equals 13 residues.